This T cell receptor (beta chain) was retrieved from a study of T cell repertoires in cytomegalovirus infection. TCRdb fed the reads into MiXCR, producing one record per CDR3 protein. The sample has a few hundred thousand distinct CDR3 sequences, about a quarter seen once. This CDR3 contains 12 residues. The germline V and J ends were trimmed by 0 bases and 6 bases, with 5 bases remaining between them. Germline V gene lookup returns CDR1 KGHDR and CDR2 SFDVKD. This clonotype was obtained from a human donor in good health (CMV status not recorded). Some clones in this sample may be carry-over from other donors' samples. Sequences were obtained from PBMCs. The chain couples TRBV24-1 to TRBJ2-7; weak D call: TRBD2 (5 bases). CDR3 coding DNA: TGTGCCACCAGTGATTTGCGGGGCGAGCAGTACTTC. Protein: CATSDLRGEQYF.